This T cell receptor (beta chain) was profiled in a study of shared clonotypes between healthy human individuals. Findings and caveats of the study: Generally, naive subsets came out with larger estimated richness than memory subsets. The study found lower generation probabilities in non-shared clonotypes than in those shared by all four donors.

Selected positively for CCR7 and CD45RO-negative, naive CD8 cells excluded terminally differentiated effector memory CD45RA+ cells. The method was immunoSEQ multiplex PCR; TCRdb's version includes in-frame clones alone and lacks a portion of them. The sample records about 600,000 clones, roughly 98% being singletons. About this clone itself: Its target is unknown.

This sequence originates from a young man in good health. Sample: naive CD8+ T cells sorted from blood.

CDR3 in DNA: TGCAGCGTTGAAGACGGATCCTACGAGCAGTACTTC. Translating gives CSVEDGSYEQYF. The chain links TRBV29-1 to TRBJ2-7; D unresolved. This CDR3 comprises 12 residues. In germline, CDR1 is SQVTM, CDR2 ANQGSEA. The V gene lost 0 bases and the J gene lost 1 base, with 4 bases spanning the gap.